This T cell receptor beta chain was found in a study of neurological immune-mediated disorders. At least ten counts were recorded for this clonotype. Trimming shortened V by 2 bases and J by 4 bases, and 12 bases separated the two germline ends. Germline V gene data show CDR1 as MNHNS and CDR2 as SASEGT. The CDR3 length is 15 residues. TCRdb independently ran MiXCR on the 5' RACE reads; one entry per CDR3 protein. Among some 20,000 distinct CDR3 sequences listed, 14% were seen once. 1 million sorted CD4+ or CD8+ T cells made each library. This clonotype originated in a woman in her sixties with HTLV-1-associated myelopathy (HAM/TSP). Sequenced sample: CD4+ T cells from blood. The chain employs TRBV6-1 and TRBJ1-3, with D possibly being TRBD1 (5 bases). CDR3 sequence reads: CASSEFGGWGNTIYF. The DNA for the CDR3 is TGTGCCAGCAGTGAATTCGGGGGGTGGGGAAACACCATATATTTT.